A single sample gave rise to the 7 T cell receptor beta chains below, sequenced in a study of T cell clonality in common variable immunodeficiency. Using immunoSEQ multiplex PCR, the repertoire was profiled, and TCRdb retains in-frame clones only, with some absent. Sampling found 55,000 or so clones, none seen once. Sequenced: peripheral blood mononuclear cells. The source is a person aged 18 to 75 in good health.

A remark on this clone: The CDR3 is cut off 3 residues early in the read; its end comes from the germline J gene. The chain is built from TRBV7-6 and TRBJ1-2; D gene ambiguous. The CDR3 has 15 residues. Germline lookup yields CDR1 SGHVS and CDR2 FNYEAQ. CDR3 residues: CASSLGPSSYNDYTF. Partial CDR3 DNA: TGTGCCAGCAGCTTAGGGCCTAGCTCCTACAATGAC.

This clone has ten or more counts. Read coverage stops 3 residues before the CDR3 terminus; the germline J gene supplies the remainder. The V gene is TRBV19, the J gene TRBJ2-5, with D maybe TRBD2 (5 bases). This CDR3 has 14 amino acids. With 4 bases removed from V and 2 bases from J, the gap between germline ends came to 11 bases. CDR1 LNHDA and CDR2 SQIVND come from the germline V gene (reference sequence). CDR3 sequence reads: CASSTRGQQETQYF. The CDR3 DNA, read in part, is TGTGCCAGTAGTACCCGAGGGCAGCAAGAGACC. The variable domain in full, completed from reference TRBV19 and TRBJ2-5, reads DGGITQSPKYLFRKEGQNVTLSCEQNLNHDAMYWYRQDPGQGLRLIYYSQIVNDFQKGDIAEGYSVSREKKESFPLTVTSAQKNPTAFYLCASSTRGQQETQYFGPGTRLLVL.

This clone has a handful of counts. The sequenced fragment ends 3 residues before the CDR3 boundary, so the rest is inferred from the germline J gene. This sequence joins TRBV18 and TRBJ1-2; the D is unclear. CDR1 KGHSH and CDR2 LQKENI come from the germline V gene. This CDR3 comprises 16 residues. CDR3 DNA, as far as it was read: TGTGCCAGCTCACCACCCAGGTTAGACGATCTTCACGAC. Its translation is CASSPPRLDDLHD. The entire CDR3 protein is CASSPPRLDDLHDYTF. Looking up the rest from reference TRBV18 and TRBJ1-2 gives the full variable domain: NAGVMQNPRHLVRRRGQEARLRCSPMKGHSHVYWYRQLPEEGLKFMVYLQKENIIDESGMPKERFSAEFPKEGPSILRIQQVVRGDSAAYFCASSPPRLDDLHDYTFGSGTRLTVV.

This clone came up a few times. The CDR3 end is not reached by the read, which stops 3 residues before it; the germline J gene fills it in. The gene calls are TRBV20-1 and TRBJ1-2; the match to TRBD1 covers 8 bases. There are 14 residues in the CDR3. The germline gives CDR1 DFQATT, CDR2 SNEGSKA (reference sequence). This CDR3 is CSAPLIGTGIRYTF. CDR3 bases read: TGCAGTGCTCCCCTCATTGGGACAGGTATTAGG.

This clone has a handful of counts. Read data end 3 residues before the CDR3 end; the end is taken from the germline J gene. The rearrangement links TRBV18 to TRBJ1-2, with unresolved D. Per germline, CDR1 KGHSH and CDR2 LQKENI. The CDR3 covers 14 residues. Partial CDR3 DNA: TGTGCCAGCTCACCACGAGAGAGCACAGATACC. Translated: CASSPRESTDT. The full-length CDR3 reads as CASSPRESTDTYTF. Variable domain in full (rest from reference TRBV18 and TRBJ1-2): NAGVMQNPRHLVRRRGQEARLRCSPMKGHSHVYWYRQLPEEGLKFMVYLQKENIIDESGMPKERFSAEFPKEGPSILRIQQVVRGDSAAYFCASSPRESTDTYTFGSGTRLTVV.

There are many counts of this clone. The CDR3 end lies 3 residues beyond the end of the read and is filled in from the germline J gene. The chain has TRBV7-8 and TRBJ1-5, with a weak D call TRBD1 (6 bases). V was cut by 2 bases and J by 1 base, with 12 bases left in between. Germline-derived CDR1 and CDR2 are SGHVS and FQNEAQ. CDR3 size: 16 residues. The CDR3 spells CASSLWWQGSNQPQHF. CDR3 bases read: TGTGCCAGCAGCTTATGGTGGCAGGGGAGCAATCAGCCC.

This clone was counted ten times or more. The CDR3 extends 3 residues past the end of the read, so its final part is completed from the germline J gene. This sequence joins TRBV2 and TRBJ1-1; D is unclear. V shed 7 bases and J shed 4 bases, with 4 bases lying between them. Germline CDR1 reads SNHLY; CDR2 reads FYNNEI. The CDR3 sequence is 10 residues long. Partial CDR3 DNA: TGTGCCAGCACCTTCACTGAA. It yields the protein CASTFTE. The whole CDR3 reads CASTFTEAFF.